These 23 T cell receptor beta chains were sequenced from one sample in a study of T-cell reconstitution after alpha-beta-depleted transplantation in children. A library of TCRbeta sequences, prepared with unique molecular identifiers, was generated. MiXCR, applied by TCRdb to the PCR reads, yields one record per CDR3 protein. The data hold almost 600,000 distinct CDR3 sequences, with around 27% observed a single time. The source material was PBMCs, sampled before TCRalphabeta/CD19-depleted stem cell transplant. These receptor sequences come from a boy under two years old with Wiskott-Aldrich syndrome, due to receive a stem cell transplant.

This clonotype was picked up a small number of times. The genes are TRBV5-1 and TRBJ2-3; a weak D match, TRBD2 (5 bases). The V gene's germline CDR1 is SGHRS and CDR2 YFSETQ. V lost 6 bases and J 3 bases, leaving 11 bases between the germline ends. The CDR3 covers 13 residues. CDR3 in amino acids: CASKEPGTDTQYF. In DNA form, the CDR3 reads TGCGCCAGCAAGGAACCGGGGACAGATACGCAGTATTTT.

The chain recombines TRBV5-1 with TRBJ2-1, with D maybe TRBD1 (6 bases). The CDR3 has 14 residues. Germline V gene data show CDR1 as SGHRS and CDR2 as YFSETQ. V shed 4 bases and J shed 5 bases, with 13 bases lying between them. This chain's CDR3 is CASSTRGANNEQFF. The CDR3 DNA follows: TGCGCCAGCAGCACCAGGGGCGCGAACAATGAGCAGTTCTTC.

V gene TRBV29-1 combines with J gene TRBJ2-1, with TRBD2 matching over 8 bases. J was trimmed by 2 bases and V by 4 bases; bases with no gene match: 1. CDR1 SQVTM and CDR2 ANQGSEA come from the germline V gene. This CDR3 spans 13 amino acids. This CDR3 reads CSVGGLAYNEQFF. DNA for the CDR3: TGCAGCGTTGGGGGACTAGCCTACAATGAGCAGTTCTTC.

V usage is TRBV7-8 and J usage is TRBJ2-1, with 7 positions matching TRBD2. The length of the CDR3 is 15 residues. V was pared by 2 bases and J by 6 bases, with 7 bases of the junction left unmatched. Germline V lookup: CDR1 SGHVS, CDR2 FQNEAQ. The CDR3 DNA sequence: TGTGCCAGCAGCTTAATTGAGGGGAGGGGCAATGAGCAGTTCTTC. Its translation: CASSLIEGRGNEQFF.

This clonotype was counted only a few times. The CDR3 is CSASLAGGLSYEQYF. CDR3 DNA sequence: TGCAGTGCGAGCCTAGCGGGAGGGCTCTCCTACGAGCAGTACTTC. The chain couples TRBV20-1 to TRBJ2-7; 12 nucleotides align to TRBD2. The CDR3 is 15 residues long. Germline assignment: CDR1 DFQATT and CDR2 SNEGSKA (reference sequence). V shed 6 bases and J 0 bases; nucleotides not matched to a gene: 6.

The chain recombines TRBV10-3 with TRBJ2-1; 7 bases map to TRBD1. CDR1 and CDR2 from the germline V gene are ENHRY and SYGVKD. This CDR3 has 15 residues. After removal of 9 bases from V and 3 bases from J, the junction contained 11 bases not matched to a gene. CDR3 loop: CAIGQASPNYNEQFF. CDR3 bases: TGTGCCATAGGACAGGCCTCGCCGAACTACAATGAGCAGTTCTTC.

The CDR3 coding sequence is TGTGCCAGCTCGGAGGGGGGCGGGTATACGCAGTATTTT. Translation: CASSEGGGYTQYF. V usage is TRBV6-6 and J usage is TRBJ2-3; D may correspond to TRBD1 or TRBD2 (6 bases each). This CDR3 has 13 amino acids. CDR1 MNHNY and CDR2 SVGAGI come from the germline V gene (reference sequence). Trimming left V 8 bases short and J 7 bases short, with 16 bases between.

This clonotype was found a few times. Written as DNA, the CDR3 is TGTGCCAGCAGTTGGGGCAATGAGCAGTTCTTC. This translates into CASSWGNEQFF. The V gene is TRBV12-3 or TRBV12-4, the J gene TRBJ2-1; D not resolved. The CDR3 covers 11 residues. Trimming shortened V by 4 bases and J by 6 bases, and 4 bases separated the two germline ends.

The chain has TRBV20-1 and TRBJ2-2; 9 positions agree with TRBD2. V gave up 4 bases and J gave up 1 base; unmatched junction bases: 7. The CDR3 length is 16 residues. The germline CDR1 and CDR2 sequences are DFQATT and SNEGSKA (reference sequence). The CDR3 nucleotides are TGCAGTGCTAAACTAGCGGGCCGGCTGAACACCGGGGAGCTGTTTTTT. Protein: CSAKLAGRLNTGELFF.

The chain links TRBV5-1 to TRBJ2-1; unclear D gene. The ends were cut back, 3 bases at V and 0 bases at J, with 10 bases in the middle. The CDR3 runs to 15 residues. Germline assignment: CDR1 SGHRS and CDR2 YFSETQ. The CDR3 reads CASSWLTNSYNEQFF. CDR3 in DNA: TGCGCCAGCAGCTGGTTGACGAACTCCTACAATGAGCAGTTCTTC.

The rearrangement uses TRBV5-1 and TRBJ2-7, with TRBD1 matching over 7 bases. The J segment lost 6 bases and the V segment lost 2 bases, leaving 11 bases of the junction unmatched. The germline V gene encodes CDR1 SGHRS and CDR2 YFSETQ. The CDR3 runs to 15 residues. CDR3 sequence: CASSFIGTAQSEQYF. CDR3 DNA sequence: TGCGCCAGCAGCTTCATAGGGACAGCCCAGAGCGAGCAGTACTTC. Looking up the rest from reference TRBV5-1 and TRBJ2-7 gives the full variable domain: KAGVTQTPRYLIKTRGQQVTLSCSPISGHRSVSWYQQTPGQGLQFLFEYFSETQRNKGNFPGRFSGRQFSNSRSEMNVSTLELGDSALYLCASSFIGTAQSEQYFGPGTRLTVT.

CDR3 sequence reads: CASSHLSGNTIYF. CDR3 DNA sequence: TGTGCCAGCAGCCACCTCTCTGGAAACACCATATATTTT. The chain is built from TRBV12-3 or TRBV12-4 and TRBJ1-3; D remains ambiguous. The CDR3 extends over 13 amino acids. Between the trimmed V and J ends, which lost 6 bases and 0 bases, there was a span of 6 bases.

This clonotype has only a few counts. The chain employs TRBV12-3 or TRBV12-4 and TRBJ2-3; 14 bases map to TRBD2. V gave up 5 bases and J gave up 6 bases; unmatched junction bases: 4. This CDR3 spans 15 amino acids. The CDR3 loop is CASSRGLAGGDTQYF. The CDR3 DNA is TGTGCCAGCAGTCGAGGACTAGCGGGAGGTGATACGCAGTATTTT.

This clonotype was seen once. The chain employs TRBV11-1 and TRBJ2-7, with 13 bases fitting TRBD2. With 1 base clipped from V and 2 bases from J, the junction kept 8 bases outside the gene matches. Germline CDR1 and CDR2: SGHAT and FQDESV (reference sequence). CDR3 length equals 18 residues. CDR3 residues: CASSLVKFGLAGAYEQYF. The CDR3 DNA reads as TGTGCCAGCAGCTTAGTAAAGTTTGGACTAGCGGGAGCCTACGAGCAGTACTTC.

The chain links TRBV15 to TRBJ2-3; TRBD2 might be the D (5 bases). Germline lookup yields CDR1 LNHNV and CDR2 YYDKDF (reference sequence). V gave up 1 base and J gave up 3 bases, with 5 bases separating them. The CDR3 sequence is 13 residues long. The CDR3 nucleotides are TGTGCCACCAGCAGAGCGGGGACAGATACGCAGTATTTT. Its protein is CATSRAGTDTQYF.

This clonotype turned up a few times. The chain links TRBV10-3 to TRBJ2-7; no clear D. The CDR3 extends over 14 amino acids. Germline CDR1 ENHRY, CDR2 SYGVKD. V lost 6 bases, J lost 3 bases, and 15 bases lay in between. CDR3 sequence (DNA): TGTGCCATCAGCCCCCCCCGAGATCGCTACGAGCAGTACTTC. Encoded protein: CAISPPRDRYEQYF.

This clonotype was detected only a few times. The chain combines TRBV7-9 with TRBJ2-5; D call uncertain. CDR1 is SEHNR, CDR2 FQNEAQ, per germline (reference sequence). The CDR3 consists of 14 residues. The V gene lost 5 bases and the J gene lost 0 bases, with 10 bases spanning the gap. In DNA, the CDR3 is TGTGCCAGCAGCCCGACCGAGTACCAAGAGACCCAGTACTTC. This encodes CASSPTEYQETQYF.

In its sample, this clonotype was seen a few times. The chain couples TRBV24-1 to TRBJ2-2, with D perhaps TRBD1 or TRBD2 (6 bases each). Between the trimmed V and J ends, which lost 10 bases and 1 base, there was a span of 12 bases. Germline CDR1 is KGHDR and CDR2 is SFDVKD. The CDR3 length is 14 residues. The CDR3 loop reads CATGGRENTGELFF. The CDR3 DNA reads as TGTGCCACGGGGGGCAGGGAGAACACCGGGGAGCTGTTTTTT.

This clonotype was seen a handful of times. The chain is built from TRBV12-3 or TRBV12-4 and TRBJ2-1; 10 bases map to TRBD2. Losses at the gene ends were 4 bases for V and 4 bases for J; bases not matched to a gene: 7. The CDR3 covers 16 residues. CDR3 nucleotides: TGTGCCAGCAGTTCGATAGCACTAGCGGGGTACAATGAGCAGTTCTTC. As protein: CASSSIALAGYNEQFF.

The chain links TRBV28 to TRBJ2-7; D is unresolved. The germline CDR1 and CDR2 sequences are MDHEN and SYDVKM. The CDR3 loop spans 14 amino acids. The V end was cut by 3 bases, the J end by 1 base, with 10 bases between. The CDR3 DNA reads TGTGCCAGCAGTTTCGACGGCAGGTCCTACGAGCAGTACTTC. Amino acids: CASSFDGRSYEQYF.

The chain employs TRBV12-3 or TRBV12-4 and TRBJ2-1; 8 bases agree with TRBD2. With 6 bases clipped from V and 0 bases from J, the junction kept 13 bases outside the gene matches. The length of the CDR3 is 18 residues. The CDR3 sequence: CASSKREPTSSSYNEQFF. The CDR3 DNA follows: TGTGCCAGCAGCAAGCGGGAGCCAACCTCTAGCTCCTACAATGAGCAGTTCTTC.

The chain combines TRBV24-1 with TRBJ1-1; D gene ambiguous. With 0 bases removed from V and 0 bases from J, the gap between germline ends came to 10 bases. CDR1 KGHDR and CDR2 SFDVKD come from the germline V gene. This CDR3 spans 16 amino acids. CDR3 protein: CATSDLGRLMNTEAFF. CDR3 DNA: TGTGCCACCAGTGATTTGGGACGGCTCATGAACACTGAAGCTTTCTTT.

This chain uses TRBV5-1 with TRBJ1-5; unclear D gene. Germline values: CDR1 SGHRS, CDR2 YFSETQ. The CDR3 runs to 15 residues. V was trimmed by 0 bases and J by 6 bases, leaving 13 bases between them. CDR3 sequence: CASSLDGGYLQPQHF. In DNA, the CDR3 is TGCGCCAGCAGCTTGGACGGAGGGTATCTTCAGCCCCAGCATTTT.